The 3 T cell receptor beta chains given below trace back to one sample, sequenced in a study of cytomegalovirus exposure and HLA in healthy donors. The PCR contained 60 Vbeta and 13 Jbeta primers. The assay was immunoSEQ multiplex PCR, and TCRdb's table has in-frame clones only and misses some. Found here are roughly 120,000 clones, about 75% of them singletons; the top ten hold approximately 3%. The material sequenced was PBMCs. Every receptor here comes from a woman aged 40 to 50 in good health and CMV-seropositive.

This clone was detected only a few times. The chain joins TRBV27 to TRBJ2-1, with 7 bases aligning to TRBD1. Germline assignment: CDR1 MNHEY and CDR2 SMNVEV (reference sequence). The V gene end was trimmed by 5 bases and the J gene end by 7 bases; junction bases not matched to a gene: 8. The CDR3 runs to 14 residues. Here the CDR3 reads CASSRQGDINEQFF. CDR3 DNA: TGTGCCAGCAGTAGACAGGGAGATATTAATGAGCAGTTCTTC.

This clone has a single count. The chain joins TRBV6-1 to TRBJ2-5, with TRBD1 matching over 8 bases. Unmatched junction bases numbered 6, after V lost 4 bases and J lost 2 bases. The CDR3 is 15 amino acids. Germline lookup yields CDR1 MNHNS and CDR2 SASEGT. CDR3 in amino acids: CASSADRGLQETQYF. Written as DNA, the CDR3 is TGTGCCAGCAGTGCAGACAGGGGCCTTCAAGAGACCCAGTACTTC.

Worth noting for this clone: Other DNA sequences of this sample code for an identical CDR3. The genes are TRBV28 and TRBJ2-7, with a weak D call TRBD1 (6 bases). CDR1 MDHEN and CDR2 SYDVKM come from the germline V gene. V was shortened by 6 bases and J by 1 base, with 10 bases between the two germline ends. The CDR3 has 13 residues. The CDR3 DNA reads as TGTGCCAGCAGCCCGGGACAATCCTACGAGCAGTACTTC. Translating gives CASSPGQSYEQYF.